Listed below are T cell receptor beta chains from one sample, sequenced in a study of response to subunit inactivated influenza vaccine. TCRdb itself ran the RT-PCR reads through MiXCR, one entry per CDR3 protein. The top ten hold roughly 11% of the sample, which has more than 550,000 distinct CDR3 sequences, over 9% seen once. The same sample was also studied in work on T cells expressing NK-cell markers.

The sample in question was PBMCs from blood, obtained on the day of vaccination. These receptor sequences come from a man aged 50-60 years who received an inactivated influenza vaccine. The CDR3 runs from the conserved cysteine through the conserved F or W. The order of the fields is J gene, V gene, CDR3 protein.

J gene: TRBJ2-3; V gene: TRBV20-1; CDR3 protein: CSAYGTDTQYF
J gene: TRBJ2-4; V gene: TRBV3-1; CDR3 protein: CASSQEGRDRAPYF
J gene: TRBJ1-1; V gene: TRBV5-1; CDR3 protein: CASSLGQGKNTEAFF
J gene: TRBJ2-2; V gene: TRBV10-3; CDR3 protein: CAISELPGQVTGELFF
J gene: TRBJ2-3; V gene: TRBV7-2; CDR3 protein: CASSLLKGRTDTQYF
J gene: TRBJ2-4; V gene: TRBV11-2; CDR3 protein: CASSSPPGRRAFAKNIQYF
J gene: TRBJ2-3; V gene: TRBV24-1; CDR3 protein: CATSDSRRLTGKVLGTQYF
J gene: TRBJ2-2; V gene: TRBV7-9; CDR3 protein: CASYGGGRGPGELFF
J gene: TRBJ1-1; V gene: TRBV30; CDR3 protein: CAWRSPYRGLGEAFF
J gene: TRBJ2-3; V gene: TRBV7-9; CDR3 protein: CASSLDNLADTQYF
J gene: TRBJ2-1; V gene: TRBV7-9; CDR3 protein: CASSLSGGLAGREQFF
J gene: TRBJ2-7; V gene: TRBV6-5; CDR3 protein: CASSYSEGANEQYF
J gene: TRBJ1-4; V gene: TRBV7-2; CDR3 protein: CASSLGGTNEKLFF
J gene: TRBJ1-1; V gene: TRBV14; CDR3 protein: CASSQDRIGAFF
J gene: TRBJ1-2; V gene: TRBV20-1; CDR3 protein: CSARLLENAGHGNYGYTF
J gene: TRBJ1-2; V gene: TRBV15; CDR3 protein: CATSRELGTDNYGYTF
J gene: TRBJ2-7; V gene: TRBV29-1; CDR3 protein: CSVPQGDKQYF
J gene: TRBJ2-1; V gene: TRBV25-1; CDR3 protein: CASKQSGSSHYNEQFF
J gene: TRBJ2-7; V gene: TRBV29-1; CDR3 protein: CSASTRYEQYF
J gene: TRBJ1-2; V gene: TRBV4-2; CDR3 protein: CASSQSTWINYGYTF
J gene: TRBJ2-3; V gene: TRBV4-2; CDR3 protein: CASSQSGRSSTDTQYF
J gene: TRBJ1-1; V gene: TRBV27; CDR3 protein: CASRNRMTRTEAFF
J gene: TRBJ1-2; V gene: TRBV29-1; CDR3 protein: CSVRDRGYGYTF
J gene: TRBJ2-1; V gene: TRBV6-2/TRBV6-3; CDR3 protein: CASSRSGQGKFF
J gene: TRBJ1-5; V gene: TRBV12-3/TRBV12-4; CDR3 protein: CASRFDGRNQPQHF
J gene: TRBJ2-5; V gene: TRBV20-1; CDR3 protein: CSALRLEETQYF
J gene: TRBJ2-5; V gene: TRBV7-2; CDR3 protein: CASSLGRLAGLQTQYF
J gene: TRBJ1-1; V gene: TRBV27; CDR3 protein: CASRKQGLNTEAFF
J gene: TRBJ2-1; V gene: TRBV12-3/TRBV12-4; CDR3 protein: CASSFLGGGSYNEQFF
J gene: TRBJ2-1; V gene: TRBV19; CDR3 protein: CASSMGTGGNEQFF
J gene: TRBJ1-1; V gene: TRBV7-9; CDR3 protein: CASSPLGTEAFF
J gene: TRBJ1-3; V gene: TRBV9; CDR3 protein: CASSESGLSGNTIYF
J gene: TRBJ1-5; V gene: TRBV9; CDR3 protein: CASSPRGGADQPQHF
J gene: TRBJ2-2; V gene: TRBV19; CDR3 protein: CASSRITGELFF
J gene: TRBJ2-7; V gene: TRBV5-1; CDR3 protein: CASSLDGGQPYEQYF
J gene: TRBJ2-2; V gene: TRBV6-4; CDR3 protein: CASSGTGYTGELFF
J gene: TRBJ1-1; V gene: TRBV11-1; CDR3 protein: CASSAGTPERETEAFF
J gene: TRBJ1-6; V gene: TRBV6-1; CDR3 protein: CASSEAVNSPLHF
J gene: TRBJ2-4; V gene: TRBV7-9; CDR3 protein: CASSFFPQNIQYF
J gene: TRBJ2-7; V gene: TRBV23-1; CDR3 protein: CASSQSQRGYEQYF
J gene: TRBJ2-5; V gene: TRBV20-1; CDR3 protein: CSVEVVPEETQYF
J gene: TRBJ2-7; V gene: TRBV11-2; CDR3 protein: CASTGKWGQGRYEQYF
J gene: TRBJ1-1; V gene: TRBV6-5; CDR3 protein: CASSYSNSNTEAFF
J gene: TRBJ1-1; V gene: TRBV18; CDR3 protein: CASSPPAGVGAFF
J gene: TRBJ2-7; V gene: TRBV5-1; CDR3 protein: CASRGNPYEQYF
J gene: TRBJ2-3; V gene: TRBV9; CDR3 protein: CASSVAGANTDTQYF
J gene: TRBJ2-3; V gene: TRBV7-2; CDR3 protein: CASSLVPGRSTDTQYF
J gene: TRBJ1-1; V gene: TRBV29-1; CDR3 protein: CSVRTGGEAFF
J gene: TRBJ2-3; V gene: TRBV20-1; CDR3 protein: CSAHLAGEDTQYF
J gene: TRBJ2-2; V gene: TRBV12-3/TRBV12-4; CDR3 protein: CASSTGTGSPGELFF
J gene: TRBJ2-1; V gene: TRBV15; CDR3 protein: CATSEDRSSYNEQFF
J gene: TRBJ1-6; V gene: TRBV7-9; CDR3 protein: CASSRQGAWSPLHF
J gene: TRBJ2-7; V gene: TRBV20-1; CDR3 protein: CSASRGDYEQYF
J gene: TRBJ2-3; V gene: TRBV29-1; CDR3 protein: CSVEEAVLDTQYF
J gene: TRBJ2-3; V gene: TRBV12-3/TRBV12-4; CDR3 protein: CASSLGIGGLYIF
J gene: TRBJ2-5; V gene: TRBV3-1; CDR3 protein: CASSQEGTRETQYF
J gene: TRBJ2-1; V gene: TRBV20-1; CDR3 protein: CSAERRGGRDEQFF
J gene: TRBJ1-6; V gene: TRBV7-8; CDR3 protein: CASRTQGARGPLHF
J gene: TRBJ2-7; V gene: TRBV27; CDR3 protein: CASSWSGTGGYEQYF
J gene: TRBJ2-1; V gene: TRBV4-3; CDR3 protein: CASSQNPGIYNEQFF